The clone carrying this T cell receptor (beta chain) was picked up one time. Its antigen remains unidentified. The V end was cut by 1 base, the J end by 7 bases, with 17 bases between. Germline CDR1 is LGHNA and CDR2 is YNFKEQ. CDR3 length equals 15 residues. This specimen comes from a study of T cell responses to AZD1222 COVID-19 vaccine. General study points: Most donors were white British, females outnumbered males, and clonal diversity was possibly underestimated. Spike-specific TCRs gained breadth and depth after people received two AZD1222 doses.

The repertoire was sequenced with immunoSEQ multiplex PCR; TCRdb's copy has only in-frame clones and lacks some. Here the sample spans approximately 150,000 clones, roughly 88% being singletons. The chain links TRBV4-2 to TRBJ2-7; a possible D gene is TRBD1 (6 bases). The source was peripheral blood, collected 28 days after the second AZD1222 dose. The sequence was obtained from an adult who received the AZD1222 COVID-19 vaccine. As DNA, the CDR3 is TGTGCCAGCAGCCAAGGGGCAGGGGTCGGGCGGGAGCAGTACTTC. Its protein is CASSQGAGVGREQYF.